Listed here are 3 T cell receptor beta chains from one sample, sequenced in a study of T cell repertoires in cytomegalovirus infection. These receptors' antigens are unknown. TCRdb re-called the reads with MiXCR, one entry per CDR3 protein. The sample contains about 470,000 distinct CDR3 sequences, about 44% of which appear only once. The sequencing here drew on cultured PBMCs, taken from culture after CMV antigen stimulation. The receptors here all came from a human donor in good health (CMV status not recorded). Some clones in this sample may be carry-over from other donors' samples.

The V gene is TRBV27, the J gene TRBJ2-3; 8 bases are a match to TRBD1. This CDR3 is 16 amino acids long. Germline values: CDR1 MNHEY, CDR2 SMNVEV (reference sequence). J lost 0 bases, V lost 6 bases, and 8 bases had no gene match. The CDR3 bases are TGTGCCAGCAGCCCCAGGGGGCTCCTCAGCACAGATACGCAGTATTTT. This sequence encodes CASSPRGLLSTDTQYF.

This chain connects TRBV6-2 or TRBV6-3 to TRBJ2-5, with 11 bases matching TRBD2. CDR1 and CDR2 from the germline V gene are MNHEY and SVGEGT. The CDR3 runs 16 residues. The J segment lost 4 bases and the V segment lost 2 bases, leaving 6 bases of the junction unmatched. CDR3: CASSYRTSGSGETQYF. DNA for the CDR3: TGTGCCAGCAGTTACCGAACTAGCGGGAGTGGAGAGACCCAGTACTTC.

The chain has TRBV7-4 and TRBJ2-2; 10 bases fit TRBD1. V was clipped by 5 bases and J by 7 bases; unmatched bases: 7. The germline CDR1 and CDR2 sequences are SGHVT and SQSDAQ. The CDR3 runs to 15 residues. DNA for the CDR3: TGTGCCAGCAGCGCGACAGGGGGCTATATCGGGGAGCTGTTTTTT. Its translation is CASSATGGYIGELFF.